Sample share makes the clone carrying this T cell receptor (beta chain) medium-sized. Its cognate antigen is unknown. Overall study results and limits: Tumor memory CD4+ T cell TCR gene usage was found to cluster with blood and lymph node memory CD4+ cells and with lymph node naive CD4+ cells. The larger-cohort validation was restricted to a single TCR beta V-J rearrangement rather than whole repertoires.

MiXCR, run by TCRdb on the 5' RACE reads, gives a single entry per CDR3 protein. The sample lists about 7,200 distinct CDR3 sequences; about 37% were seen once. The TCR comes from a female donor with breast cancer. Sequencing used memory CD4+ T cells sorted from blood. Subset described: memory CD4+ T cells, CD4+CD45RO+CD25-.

CDR3 sequence reads: CASSRNSAAADTQYF. In DNA, the CDR3 is TGTGCCAGCTCACGAAACTCCGCAGCGGCAGATACGCAGTATTTT. This rearrangement joins TRBV18 to TRBJ2-3; D perhaps matches TRBD2 (5 bases). V gave up 4 bases and J gave up 4 bases, with 15 bases separating them. The CDR3 runs 15 residues. In germline, CDR1 is KGHSH, CDR2 LQKENI.